This entry concerns a single TCR beta chain. What it recognizes is unknown. At the DNA level, this CDR3 is encoded by other sequences in the same sample as well. This entry is derived from a study of lymphopenia after photon versus proton radiotherapy. Study-wide points: Oligoclonal CD8+ Temra expansion after nadir drove photon patients' diversity drop. Relative stability marked proton patients; photon patients lost diversity and naive cells. Survival link was tested only in deceased patients; proton benefit remains a possibility.

The table came from immunoSEQ multiplex PCR; TCRdb's copy has only in-frame clones and leaves some out. The sample holds 75,000 to 90,000 clones; more than 70% are singletons and the top ten take approximately 1.4%. The origin of this receptor is a man aged 60 to 69 with pancreatic cancer. Sequencing used peripheral blood, obtained from a patient treated with proton-based radiotherapy.

This CDR3 reads CASSPGGENTEAFF. The DNA of the CDR3 is TGTGCCAGCTCCCCTGGGGGGGAGAACACTGAAGCTTTCTTT. The rearrangement joins TRBV18 to TRBJ1-1; a possible D gene is TRBD1 (5 bases). The CDR3 is made up of 14 amino acids. Germline CDR1 KGHSH, CDR2 LQKENI. The germline V and J ends were trimmed by 6 bases and 1 base, with 12 bases remaining between them. Full variable domain (outside the CDR3, taken from reference TRBV18 and TRBJ1-1): NAGVMQNPRHLVRRRGQEARLRCSPMKGHSHVYWYRQLPEEGLKFMVYLQKENIIDESGMPKERFSAEFPKEGPSILRIQQVVRGDSAAYFCASSPGGENTEAFFGQGTRLTVV.